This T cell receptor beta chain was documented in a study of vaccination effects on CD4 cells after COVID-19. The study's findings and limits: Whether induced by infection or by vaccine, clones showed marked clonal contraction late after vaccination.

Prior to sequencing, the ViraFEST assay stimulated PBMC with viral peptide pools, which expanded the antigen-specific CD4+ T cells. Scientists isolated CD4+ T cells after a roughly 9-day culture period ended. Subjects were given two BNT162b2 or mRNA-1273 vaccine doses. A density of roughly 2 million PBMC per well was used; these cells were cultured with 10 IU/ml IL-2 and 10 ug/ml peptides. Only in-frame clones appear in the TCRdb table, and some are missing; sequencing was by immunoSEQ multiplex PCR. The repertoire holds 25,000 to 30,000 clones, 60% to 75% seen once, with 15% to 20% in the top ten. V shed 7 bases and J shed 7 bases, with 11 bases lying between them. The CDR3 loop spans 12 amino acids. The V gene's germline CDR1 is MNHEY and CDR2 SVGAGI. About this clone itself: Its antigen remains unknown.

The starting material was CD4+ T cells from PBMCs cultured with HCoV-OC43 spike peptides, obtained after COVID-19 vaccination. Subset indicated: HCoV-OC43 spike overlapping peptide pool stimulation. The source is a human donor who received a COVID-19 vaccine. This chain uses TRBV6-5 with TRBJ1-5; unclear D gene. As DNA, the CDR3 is TGTGCCAGCATGGGGTCGGCGCAGCCCCAGCATTTT. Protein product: CASMGSAQPQHF.